The clone carrying this T cell receptor beta chain was picked up a small number of times. Its antigen remains unidentified. The sample has other DNA sequences that encode this CDR3 too. This entry comes from a study of cytomegalovirus exposure and HLA in healthy donors. The study, taken as a whole, reports: Association of a missense DCLRE1C variant with TCR beta V- and J-gene trimming was reported in a later analysis.

PCR employed 60 Vbeta and 13 Jbeta primers. The protocol was immunoSEQ multiplex PCR, while the TCRdb copy is restricted to in-frame clones and leaves out a portion. Seen here are about 120,000 clones, around 61% observed once, and the top ten hold roughly 2.4%. Germline V lookup: CDR1 SGHRS, CDR2 YFSETQ. This CDR3 is built from 14 residues. V lost 1 base, J lost 5 bases, and 11 bases lay in between. J is TRBJ2-3 and V is TRBV5-1; tentative D call: TRBD2 (7 bases). What was sequenced was PBMCs. The clonotype comes from a woman aged 25 to 39 in good health and CMV-seronegative. The CDR3 region is CASSLTGGGDTQYF. For the CDR3, the DNA is TGCGCCAGCAGCTTGACGGGGGGCGGAGATACGCAGTATTTT.